This T cell receptor (beta chain) was found in a study of T cell changes during pregnancy in multiple sclerosis. The length of the CDR3 is 16 residues. Germline lookup yields CDR1 KGHSH and CDR2 LQKENI. With V trimmed by 3 bases and J by 4 bases, 4 bases remained unmatched. Sequencing was performed with immunoSEQ multiplex PCR; in TCRdb, only in-frame clones are kept and a portion is missing. The sample records 90,000 or so clones, 94% being singletons. This sequence joins TRBV18 and TRBJ2-3; 13 positions agree with TRBD2. The sample here was peripheral blood, taken after pregnancy. The sequence came from a female donor in good health, enrolled as a control in a pregnancy study. This CDR3 is CASSPWTSGRPDTQYF. The CDR3 DNA sequence: TGTGCCAGCTCACCTTGGACTAGCGGGAGACCAGATACGCAGTATTTT.